The 19 T cell receptor beta chains reported below all come from one sample, sequenced in a study of naive and memory T cell subsets. Two oligonucleotides, mixed equimolar, formed the beta constant-region primer covering TRBC1 and TRBC2. TCRdb ran MiXCR on the UMI-ligation and nested PCR reads and lists one entry per CDR3 protein. The sample contains about 80,000 distinct CDR3 sequences, around 13% of which appear only once. Sequences were obtained from central memory CD4+ T cells from blood. These receptors all come from a human donor in good health.

This clonotype has just a few counts. The chain links TRBV6-2 or TRBV6-3 to TRBJ2-5, with D perhaps matching TRBD1 (6 bases). Trimming left V 5 bases short and J 7 bases short, with 20 bases between. This CDR3 region has 15 residues. The germline CDR1 and CDR2 sequences are MNHEY and SVGEGT. CDR3 sequence: CASSPSEMTGSTQYF. The CDR3 bases are TGTGCCAGCAGTCCATCAGAAATGACAGGCTCGACCCAGTACTTC.

The V call is TRBV15, the J call TRBJ2-3, with a weak D call TRBD2 (5 bases). V lost 0 bases, J lost 1 base, and 14 bases lay in between. The germline V gene encodes CDR1 LNHNV and CDR2 YYDKDF (reference sequence). CDR3 length equals 17 residues. Here the CDR3 reads CATSRDGRSTGTDTQYF. The DNA for the CDR3 is TGTGCCACCAGCAGAGATGGGAGATCGACTGGCACAGATACGCAGTATTTT.

The sample holds a few counts of this clonotype. The CDR3 DNA sequence: TGCAGCTCCGGGACTAGCGGGAGCAGTGAGCAGTTCTTC. Translating gives CSSGTSGSSEQFF. The rearrangement links TRBV29-1 to TRBJ2-1, with TRBD2 matching 14 bases. The germline CDR1 and CDR2 sequences are SQVTM and ANQGSEA. There are 13 residues in the CDR3. Trimming at V came to 8 bases and at J to 9 bases, leaving 6 bases not matched to a gene.

This clonotype was recorded a few times. The chain carries TRBV28 and TRBJ2-7; 9 bases agree with TRBD1. Per germline, CDR1 MDHEN and CDR2 SYDVKM. This CDR3 spans 13 amino acids. Trimming took 4 bases from V and 4 from J; bases not matched to a gene: 2. CDR3 coding DNA: TGTGCCAGCAGTTGGGACAGGGAGTACGAGCAGTACTTC. Protein product: CASSWDREYEQYF.

There are a few counts of this clonotype. The chain combines TRBV20-1 with TRBJ2-1; 14 nucleotides match TRBD2. CDR1 is DFQATT and CDR2 is SNEGSKA in the germline V gene (reference sequence). Germline trimming cut 6 bases from V and 4 bases from J; bases unmatched to any gene: 5. This CDR3 contains 15 residues. As DNA, the CDR3 is TGCAGTGCGGGACTAGCGGGAGCTCGTTACAATGAGCAGTTCTTC. It is translated as CSAGLAGARYNEQFF.

The chain uses TRBV7-2 and TRBJ1-2, with TRBD1 identical over 7 bases. V was clipped by 5 bases and J by 5 bases; unmatched bases: 5. This CDR3 comprises 13 residues. CDR1 is SGHTA, CDR2 FQGNSA, per germline. The CDR3 DNA follows: TGTGCCAGCAGCCAAGGGACAGCATATGGCTACACCTTC. As protein: CASSQGTAYGYTF.

This clonotype occurred many times. The chain has TRBV15 and TRBJ2-3, with TRBD2 matching 10 bases. The germline V gene has CDR1 LNHNV and CDR2 YYDKDF (reference sequence). With 0 bases clipped from V and 2 bases from J, the junction kept 5 bases outside the gene matches. The CDR3 covers 17 residues. The CDR3 protein is CATSRDLAGASTDTQYF. The DNA of the CDR3 is TGTGCCACCAGCAGAGATCTAGCGGGAGCATCCACAGATACGCAGTATTTT.

This clonotype has at least ten counts. This chain links TRBV24-1 with TRBJ1-1, with 9 bases aligning to TRBD1. The CDR3 has 15 residues. Germline lookup yields CDR1 KGHDR and CDR2 SFDVKD. Unmatched junction bases numbered 5, after V lost 2 bases and J lost 5 bases. The CDR3 reads CATSDSGTGLTEAFF. The CDR3 region has the DNA TGTGCCACCAGTGATTCCGGGACAGGGTTGACTGAAGCTTTCTTT.

The chain joins TRBV20-1 to TRBJ2-5, with 8 positions matching TRBD2. V gave up 5 bases and J gave up 12 bases; unmatched junction bases: 14. The germline gives CDR1 DFQATT, CDR2 SNEGSKA (reference sequence). This CDR3 has 13 amino acids. CDR3 loop: CSAPSPGGWEEYF. As DNA, the CDR3 is TGCAGTGCTCCCTCCCCGGGGGGGTGGGAAGAGTACTTC.

This clonotype was picked up many times. V usage is TRBV20-1 and J usage is TRBJ2-3, with 11 bases lining up with TRBD2. Trimming cost V 7 bases and J 5 bases; bases outside gene matches: 8. The V gene's germline CDR1 is DFQATT and CDR2 SNEGSKA (reference sequence). The length of the CDR3 is 14 residues. The DNA of the CDR3 is TGCAGTGGTATAGCGGGAGGGCCAGGAGATACGCAGTATTTT. Translating gives CSGIAGGPGDTQYF.

V and J are TRBV5-1 and TRBJ2-3; a possible D gene is TRBD1 (6 bases). The CDR3 sequence is 14 residues long. The ends were cut back, 4 bases at V and 2 bases at J, with 11 bases in the middle. The germline V gene encodes CDR1 SGHRS and CDR2 YFSETQ. CDR3 nucleotide sequence: TGCGCCAGCAGCCTTGGACAGTACACAGATACGCAGTATTTT. Protein product: CASSLGQYTDTQYF.

A single count supports this clonotype. The J gene is TRBJ1-1, the V gene TRBV28; 10 nucleotides match TRBD1. V lost 6 bases, J lost 4 bases, and 5 bases stayed unmatched. The CDR3 runs 14 residues. Germline V gives CDR1 MDHEN, CDR2 SYDVKM. CDR3 sequence reads: CASRTGGWGTEAFF. The CDR3 DNA is TGTGCCAGCAGGACAGGGGGCTGGGGCACTGAAGCTTTCTTT.

In its sample, this clonotype was seen a few times. J is TRBJ2-7 and V is TRBV6-2 or TRBV6-3; 7 bases match TRBD1. The CDR3 is made up of 14 amino acids. Germline V lookup: CDR1 MNHEY, CDR2 SVGEGT. The V gene end was trimmed by 6 bases and the J gene end by 0 bases; junction bases not matched to a gene: 5. The CDR3 DNA reads TGTGCCAGCAGGCACAGGGGAGTCTCCTACGAGCAGTACTTC. It is translated as CASRHRGVSYEQYF.

The gene calls are TRBV24-1 and TRBJ2-7; D may match TRBD1 or TRBD2 (5 bases each). Trimming took off 6 bases at V and 2 bases at J, with 10 bases between the two ends. Germline CDR1 and CDR2: KGHDR and SFDVKD. The CDR3 has 13 amino acids. DNA of the CDR3: TGTGCCACCAGTCAGGGTAGCGCCTACGAGCAGTACTTC. Its translation: CATSQGSAYEQYF.

The chain couples TRBV27 to TRBJ2-7; D perhaps matches TRBD2 (5 bases). V gave up 4 bases and J gave up 2 bases, with 9 bases separating them. The CDR3 contains 13 residues. Germline V CDR1 and CDR2: MNHEY, SMNVEV (reference sequence). Written as DNA, the CDR3 is TGTGCCAGCAGTTCCGGGGATGCCTACGAGCAGTACTTC. Protein: CASSSGDAYEQYF.

Many counts were recorded for this clonotype. The chain combines TRBV5-1 with TRBJ2-1, with TRBD2 matching over 9 bases. Germline V gene data show CDR1 as SGHRS and CDR2 as YFSETQ. This CDR3 is built from 16 residues. V lost 5 bases, J lost 2 bases, and 8 bases stayed unmatched. The CDR3 loop is CASRDQAGGTYNEQFF. The CDR3 DNA follows: TGCGCCAGCAGGGATCAAGCGGGAGGAACCTACAATGAGCAGTTCTTC.

This clonotype was counted between two and nine times. The J gene is TRBJ1-1, the V gene TRBV5-1; D unresolved. CDR1 is SGHRS, CDR2 YFSETQ, per germline. V shed 0 bases and J shed 3 bases, with 12 bases lying between them. This CDR3 region has 15 residues. CDR3 in DNA: TGCGCCAGCAGCTTGGAGCCGGGGAAGGACACTGAAGCTTTCTTT. Protein: CASSLEPGKDTEAFF.

In this sample, this clonotype turned up a few times. The V and J genes are TRBV28 and TRBJ2-5, with 7 bases aligning to TRBD2. The V segment lost 3 bases and the J segment 2 bases; nucleotides outside the gene matches: 6. There are 15 residues in the CDR3. Germline V gene sequence: CDR1 MDHEN, CDR2 SYDVKM. DNA for the CDR3: TGTGCCAGCAGTTTTGCGGGAGCGGGACAAGAGACCCAGTACTTC. Translating gives CASSFAGAGQETQYF. Full variable domain (outside the CDR3, taken from reference TRBV28 and TRBJ2-5): DVKVTQSSRYLVKRTGEKVFLECVQDMDHENMFWYRQDPGLGLRLIYFSYDVKMKEKGDIPEGYSVSREKKERFSLILESASTNQTSMYLCASSFAGAGQETQYFGPGTRLLVL.

In this sample, this clonotype turned up once. The chain has TRBV20-1 and TRBJ2-3; 8 nucleotides match TRBD2. V shed 4 bases and J 2 bases; nucleotides not matched to a gene: 8. Looked up from germline, CDR1 is DFQATT and CDR2 is SNEGSKA (reference sequence). CDR3 length: 15 residues. CDR3 amino acids: CSAIKREGSTDTQYF. The CDR3 DNA follows: TGCAGTGCTATAAAACGGGAGGGATCCACAGATACGCAGTATTTT.